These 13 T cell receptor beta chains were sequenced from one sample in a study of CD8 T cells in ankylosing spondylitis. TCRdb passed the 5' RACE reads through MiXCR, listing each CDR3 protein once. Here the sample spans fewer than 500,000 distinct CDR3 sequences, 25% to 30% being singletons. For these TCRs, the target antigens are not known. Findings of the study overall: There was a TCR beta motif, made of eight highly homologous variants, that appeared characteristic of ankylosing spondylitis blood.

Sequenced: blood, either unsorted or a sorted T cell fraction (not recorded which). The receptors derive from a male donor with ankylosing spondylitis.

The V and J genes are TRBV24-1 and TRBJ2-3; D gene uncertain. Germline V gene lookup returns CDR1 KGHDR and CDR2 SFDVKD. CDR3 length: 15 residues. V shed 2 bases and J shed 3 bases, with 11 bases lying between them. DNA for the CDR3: TGTGCCACCAGTGATTCGAGCCCCCGAACAGATACGCAGTATTTT. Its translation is CATSDSSPRTDTQYF.

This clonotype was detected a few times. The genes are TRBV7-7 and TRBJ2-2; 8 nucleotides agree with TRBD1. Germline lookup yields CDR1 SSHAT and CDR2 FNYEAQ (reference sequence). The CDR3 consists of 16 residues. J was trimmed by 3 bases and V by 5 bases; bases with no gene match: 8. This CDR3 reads CASSDSGTGYTGELFF. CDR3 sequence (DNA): TGTGCCAGCAGCGATTCCGGGACAGGCTACACCGGGGAGCTGTTTTTT.

The CDR3 here is CASSLIRYSYEQYF. Here the CDR3 DNA reads TGTGCCAGCAGCTTAATAAGGTATTCCTACGAGCAGTACTTC. The V call is TRBV7-2, the J call TRBJ2-7; no clear D gene. This CDR3 is 14 amino acids long. Trimming removed 2 bases from V and 1 base from J, with 9 bases in between. Germline lookup yields CDR1 SGHTA and CDR2 FQGNSA.

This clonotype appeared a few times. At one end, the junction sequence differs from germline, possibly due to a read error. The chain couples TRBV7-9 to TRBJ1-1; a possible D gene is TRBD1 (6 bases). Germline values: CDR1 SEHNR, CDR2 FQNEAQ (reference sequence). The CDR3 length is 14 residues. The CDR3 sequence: CASSLQGQNTEAFF. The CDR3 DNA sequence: TGCGCCAGCAGCTTACAGGGCCAGAACACTGAAGCTTTCTTT.

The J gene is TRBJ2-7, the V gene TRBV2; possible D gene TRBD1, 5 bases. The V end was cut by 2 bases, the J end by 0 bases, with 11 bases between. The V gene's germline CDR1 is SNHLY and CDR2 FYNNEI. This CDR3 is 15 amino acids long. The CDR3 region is CASSESRTSSYEQYV. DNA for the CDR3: TGTGCCAGCAGTGAATCGAGGACAAGCTCCTACGAGCAGTACGTC.

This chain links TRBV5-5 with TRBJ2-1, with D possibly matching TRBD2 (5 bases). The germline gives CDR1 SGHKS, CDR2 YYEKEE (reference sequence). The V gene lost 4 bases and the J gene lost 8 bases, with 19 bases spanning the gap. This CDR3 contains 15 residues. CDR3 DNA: TGTGCCAGCAGCCGCGGTCGGACTGGCTGGGATGAGCAGTTCTTC. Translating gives CASSRGRTGWDEQFF.

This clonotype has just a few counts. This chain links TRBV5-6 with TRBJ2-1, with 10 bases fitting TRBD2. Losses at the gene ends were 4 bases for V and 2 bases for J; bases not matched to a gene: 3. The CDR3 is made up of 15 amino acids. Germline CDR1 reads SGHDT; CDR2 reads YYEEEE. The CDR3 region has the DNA TGTGCCAGCAGCGTTAGCGGGAGGACCTACAATGAGCAGTTCTTC. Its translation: CASSVSGRTYNEQFF.

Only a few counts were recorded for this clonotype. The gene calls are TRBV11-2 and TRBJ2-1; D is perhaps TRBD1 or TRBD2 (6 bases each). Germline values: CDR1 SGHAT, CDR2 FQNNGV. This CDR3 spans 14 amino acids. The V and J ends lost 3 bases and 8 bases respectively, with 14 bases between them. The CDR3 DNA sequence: TGTGCCAGCAGCTTTAGGGGGAGGAGCGATGAGCAGTTCTTC. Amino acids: CASSFRGRSDEQFF.

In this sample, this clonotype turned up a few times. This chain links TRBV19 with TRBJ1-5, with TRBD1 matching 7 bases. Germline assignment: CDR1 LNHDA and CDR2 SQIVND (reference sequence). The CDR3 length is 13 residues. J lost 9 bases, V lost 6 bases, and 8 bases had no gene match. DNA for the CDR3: TGTGCCAGTAGCGTCGGACAGGCGGGGCCCCAGCATTTT. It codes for CASSVGQAGPQHF. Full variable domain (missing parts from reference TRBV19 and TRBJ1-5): DGGITQSPKYLFRKEGQNVTLSCEQNLNHDAMYWYRQDPGQGLRLIYYSQIVNDFQKGDIAEGYSVSREKKESFPLTVTSAQKNPTAFYLCASSVGQAGPQHFGDGTRLSIL.

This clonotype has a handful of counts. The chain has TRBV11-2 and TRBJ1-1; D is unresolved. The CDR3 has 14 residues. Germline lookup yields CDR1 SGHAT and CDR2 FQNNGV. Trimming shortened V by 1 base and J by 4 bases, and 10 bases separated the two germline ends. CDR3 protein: CASSLVKWGTEAFF. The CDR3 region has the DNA TGTGCCAGCAGCTTAGTAAAGTGGGGCACTGAAGCTTTCTTT.

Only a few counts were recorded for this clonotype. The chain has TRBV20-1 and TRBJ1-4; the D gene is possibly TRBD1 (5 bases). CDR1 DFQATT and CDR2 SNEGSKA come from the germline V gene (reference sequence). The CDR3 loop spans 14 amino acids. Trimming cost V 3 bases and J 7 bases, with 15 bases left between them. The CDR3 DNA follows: TGCAGTGCTAGCCAGGGATCGCGGACTGAAAAACTGTTTTTT. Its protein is CSASQGSRTEKLFF.

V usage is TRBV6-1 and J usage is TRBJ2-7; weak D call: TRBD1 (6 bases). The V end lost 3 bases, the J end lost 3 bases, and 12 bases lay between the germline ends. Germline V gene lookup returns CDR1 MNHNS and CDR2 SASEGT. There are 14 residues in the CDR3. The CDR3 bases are TGTGCCAGCAGTGACAGGGGCCGAGTCTACGAGCAGTACGTC. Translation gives CASSDRGRVYEQYV.

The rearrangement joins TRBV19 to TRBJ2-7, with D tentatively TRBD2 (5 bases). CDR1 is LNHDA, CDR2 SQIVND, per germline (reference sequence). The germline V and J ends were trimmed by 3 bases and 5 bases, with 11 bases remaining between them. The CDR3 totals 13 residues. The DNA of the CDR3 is TGTGCCAGTAGTATTAGAGGGTTCGACGAGCAGTACTTC. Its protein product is CASSIRGFDEQYF. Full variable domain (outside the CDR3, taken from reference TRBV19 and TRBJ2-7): DGGITQSPKYLFRKEGQNVTLSCEQNLNHDAMYWYRQDPGQGLRLIYYSQIVNDFQKGDIAEGYSVSREKKESFPLTVTSAQKNPTAFYLCASSIRGFDEQYFGPGTRLTVT.